Only one count was recorded for the clone carrying this T cell receptor (beta chain). What it recognizes is unknown. Each and every patient relapsed after autologous stem cell transplantation, and patients got differing brentuximab vedotin exposure. The sample belongs to a study of PD-1 blockade in classical Hodgkin lymphoma. Study conclusions and caveats: The CD4+ diversity rise by C4D1 was clearest in complete responders.

Clones were read by immunoSEQ multiplex PCR, and TCRdb kept only the in-frame ones, dropping some. The repertoire consists of approximately 70,000 clones, with 93% occurring once and the leading ten covering about 7.6%. The CDR3 contains 13 residues. Trimming took 0 bases from V and 3 from J, leaving 4 bases between them. The germline V gene has CDR1 SGHTS and CDR2 YDEGEE. The clonotype was recovered from a human donor with classical Hodgkin lymphoma. The chain employs TRBV5-8 and TRBJ2-1; D is unresolved. This specimen consisted of peripheral blood mononuclear cells (PBMCs), obtained at baseline. Written as DNA, the CDR3 is TGTGCCAGCAGCTTGGCGGTCTACAATGAGCAGTTCTTC. Translated: CASSLAVYNEQFF.